The T cell receptor beta chain under discussion was sequenced for a study of cytomegalovirus exposure and HLA in healthy donors. The study's findings and limits: Certain indistinguishable V segments, among them TRBV6-2 and TRBV6-3, were excluded.

Points on this clone: Its antigen remains unidentified.

CDR1 is SEHNR, CDR2 FQNEAQ, per germline (reference sequence). CDR3 length: 16 residues. V lost 4 bases, J lost 4 bases, and 17 bases lay in between. 60 Vbeta and 13 Jbeta primers were used in PCR. The data were produced by immunoSEQ multiplex PCR, yet TCRdb's version contains in-frame clones alone and is incomplete. The profile shows 100,000 to 150,000 clones, 65% to 75% of them singletons. This chain links TRBV7-9 with TRBJ1-3, with D possibly being TRBD1 (6 bases). This clonotype was obtained from a man aged 35 to 55 in good health and CMV-seropositive. The sequenced sample consisted of PBMCs. In DNA form, the CDR3 reads TGTGCCAGCAGCTCGTCTAAACAGGGTTGGGGAAACACCATATATTTT. Translated, it gives CASSSSKQGWGNTIYF.